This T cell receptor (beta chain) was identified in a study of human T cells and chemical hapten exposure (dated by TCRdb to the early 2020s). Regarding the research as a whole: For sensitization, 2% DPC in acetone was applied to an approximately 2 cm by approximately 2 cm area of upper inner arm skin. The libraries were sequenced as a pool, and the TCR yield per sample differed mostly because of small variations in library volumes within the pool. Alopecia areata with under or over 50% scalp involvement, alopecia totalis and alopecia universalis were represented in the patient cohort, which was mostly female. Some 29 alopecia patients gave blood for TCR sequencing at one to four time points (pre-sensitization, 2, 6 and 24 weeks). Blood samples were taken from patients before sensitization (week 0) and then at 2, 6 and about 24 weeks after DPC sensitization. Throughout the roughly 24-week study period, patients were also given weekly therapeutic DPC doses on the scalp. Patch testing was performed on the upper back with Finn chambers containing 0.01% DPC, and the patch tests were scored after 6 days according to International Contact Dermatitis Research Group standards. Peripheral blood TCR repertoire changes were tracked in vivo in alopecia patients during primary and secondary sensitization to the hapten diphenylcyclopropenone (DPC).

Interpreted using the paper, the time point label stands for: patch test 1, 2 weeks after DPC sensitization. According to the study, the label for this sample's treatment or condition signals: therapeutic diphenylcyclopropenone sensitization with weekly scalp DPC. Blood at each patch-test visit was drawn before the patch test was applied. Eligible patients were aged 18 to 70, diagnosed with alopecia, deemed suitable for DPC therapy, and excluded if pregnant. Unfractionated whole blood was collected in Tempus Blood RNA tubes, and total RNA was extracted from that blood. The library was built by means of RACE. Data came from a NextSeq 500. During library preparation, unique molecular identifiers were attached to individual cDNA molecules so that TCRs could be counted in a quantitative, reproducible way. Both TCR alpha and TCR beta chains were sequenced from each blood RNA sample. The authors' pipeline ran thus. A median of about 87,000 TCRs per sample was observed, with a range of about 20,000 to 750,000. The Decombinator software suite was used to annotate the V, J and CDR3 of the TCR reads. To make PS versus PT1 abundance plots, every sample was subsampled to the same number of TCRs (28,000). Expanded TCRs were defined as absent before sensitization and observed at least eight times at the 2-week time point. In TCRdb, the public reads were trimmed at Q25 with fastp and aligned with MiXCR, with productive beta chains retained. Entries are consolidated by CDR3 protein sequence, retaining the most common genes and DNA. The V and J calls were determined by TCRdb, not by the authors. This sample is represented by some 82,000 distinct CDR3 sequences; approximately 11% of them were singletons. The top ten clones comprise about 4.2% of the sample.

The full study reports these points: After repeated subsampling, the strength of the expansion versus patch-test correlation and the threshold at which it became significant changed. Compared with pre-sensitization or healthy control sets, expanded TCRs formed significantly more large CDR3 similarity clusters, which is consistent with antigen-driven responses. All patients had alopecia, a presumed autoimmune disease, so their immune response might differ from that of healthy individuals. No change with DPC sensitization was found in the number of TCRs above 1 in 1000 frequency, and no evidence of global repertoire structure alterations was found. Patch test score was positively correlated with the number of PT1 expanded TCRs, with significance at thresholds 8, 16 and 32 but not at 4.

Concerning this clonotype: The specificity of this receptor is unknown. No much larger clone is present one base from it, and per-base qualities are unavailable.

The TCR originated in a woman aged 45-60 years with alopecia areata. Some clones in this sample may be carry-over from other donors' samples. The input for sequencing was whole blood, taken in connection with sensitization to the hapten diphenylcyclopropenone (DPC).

The nucleotides read TGCAGTGCTAGAGATTGGAGACAGCCAGAGACCCAGTACTTC. This sequence encodes CSARDWRQPETQYF. The receptor chain draws on TRBV20-1 and TRBJ2-5; TRBD1 is possibly the D segment (5 matching bases). The germline V gene (reference sequence) gives CDR1 as DFQATT and CDR2 as SNEGSKA. Trimming removed 0 bases from V and 4 bases from J, leaving 12 bases between the germline ends. There are 14 amino acids in the CDR3, from cysteine to phenylalanine inclusive. Only the CDR3 region is kept as DNA, spanning 42 bases read in frame from base 1.